These 20 T cell receptor beta chains originate from one sample sequenced in a study of blood T cells in healthy people across ages. Primers used in a second PCR of roughly 7 to 12 cycles were a sample-barcoded 5' primer and a J-beta primer mix. TCRdb re-called the 5' RACE reads through MiXCR, storing one row per CDR3 protein. The sample has 650,000 to 700,000 distinct CDR3 sequences, 32% seen once. Sequenced material: blood. These receptors came from an elderly woman in good health.

The V and J genes are TRBV7-2 and TRBJ2-3, with TRBD2 matching 8 bases. Trimming removed 5 bases from V and 0 bases from J; junction bases left unmatched: 7. Germline V gives CDR1 SGHTA, CDR2 FQGNSA. The CDR3 runs to 16 residues. The CDR3 loop reads CASSKKRGYSTDTQYF. The CDR3 DNA reads TGTGCCAGCAGCAAAAAGCGGGGGTACAGCACAGATACGCAGTATTTT. The full variable domain, rest sourced from reference TRBV7-2 and TRBJ2-3, is GAGVSQSPSNKVTEKGKDVELRCDPISGHTALYWYRQSLGQGLEFLIYFQGNSAPDKSGLPSDRFSAERTGGSVSTLTIQRTQQEDSAVYLCASSKKRGYSTDTQYFGPGTRLTVL.

A note on this clonotype: It may be a read error: a sequence one base away is much more abundant. This CDR3 reads CASSLDHRALSYNEQYF. The CDR3 DNA is TGTGCCAGCAGCTTAGACCACAGGGCCCTATCCTACAATGAGCAGTACTTC. The chain is built from TRBV11-2 and TRBJ2-7; perhaps TRBD1 as D (6 bases). This CDR3 comprises 17 residues. Germline values: CDR1 SGHAT, CDR2 FQNNGV. Trimming left V 0 bases short and J 7 bases short, with 22 bases between.

The CDR3 loop reads CASSLVRQQNTEAFF. DNA of the CDR3: TGTGCCAGCAGCTTAGTTAGGCAACAGAACACTGAAGCTTTCTTT. This chain joins TRBV7-9 and TRBJ1-1; D call uncertain. The V and J ends lost 1 base and 1 base respectively, with 10 bases between them. In germline, CDR1 is SEHNR, CDR2 FQNEAQ (reference sequence). The CDR3 runs to 15 residues.

This clonotype was counted ten times or more. The genes are TRBV15 and TRBJ1-5; D is unresolved. Trimming cost V 3 bases and J 7 bases, with 19 bases left between them. Germline CDR1 LNHNV, CDR2 YYDKDF (reference sequence). The CDR3 consists of 16 residues. CDR3 sequence: CATSSPSRGSGQPQHF. The CDR3 nucleotides are TGTGCCACCAGCAGCCCCTCCCGGGGATCAGGACAGCCCCAGCATTTT.

This clonotype showed up many times. The rearrangement uses TRBV2 and TRBJ2-7; weak D call: TRBD1 (5 bases). Germline V gene data show CDR1 as SNHLY and CDR2 as FYNNEI. Trimming stripped 8 bases from V and 3 bases from J, with 20 bases between. The length of the CDR3 is 15 residues. The CDR3 reads CASQSPGPSLYEQYF. The CDR3 DNA is TGTGCCAGCCAGAGTCCAGGGCCTTCCCTCTACGAGCAGTACTTC.

This clonotype showed up just a few times. The chain employs TRBV3-1 and TRBJ1-1, with a possible D match to TRBD1 (5 bases). The ends were cut back, 0 bases at V and 4 bases at J, with 12 bases in the middle. The germline gives CDR1 LGHDT, CDR2 YNNKEL (reference sequence). CDR3 size: 15 residues. The CDR3 loop reads CASSQDGAGFTEAFF. The CDR3 DNA follows: TGTGCCAGCAGCCAAGACGGGGCAGGGTTCACTGAAGCTTTCTTT.

This clonotype was seen more than once but under ten times. A much larger clonotype is one base distant, so this may be a read error. The chain joins TRBV5-6 to TRBJ1-2; D possibly corresponds to TRBD1 (5 bases). Germline-derived CDR1 and CDR2 are SGHDT and YYEEEE. The CDR3 has 14 amino acids. The CDR3 DNA sequence: TGTGCCAGCAGCTTCGCACAGGATGTCTATGGCTGCACCTTC. Translated, it gives CASSFAQDVYGCTF.

This clonotype occurred a few times. The J gene is TRBJ2-1, the V gene TRBV5-1; 8 bases are a match to TRBD1. The CDR3 extends over 15 amino acids. V dropped 4 bases and J dropped 6; count of bases not matched to a gene: 9. Germline CDR1 is SGHRS and CDR2 is YFSETQ. Here the CDR3 DNA reads TGCGCCAGCAGCCTAACAGGGGGGAGCTTCAATGAGCAGTTCTTC. Translation: CASSLTGGSFNEQFF.

This clonotype came up many times. The chain is built from TRBV28 and TRBJ2-3; no clear D. The V end was cut by 3 bases, the J end by 3 bases, with 10 bases between. The CDR3 has 14 amino acids. CDR1 and CDR2 (germline): MDHEN, SYDVKM. DNA for the CDR3: TGTGCCAGCAGTTTCTGGGCCGTGACAGATACGCAGTATTTT. Residues: CASSFWAVTDTQYF.

The CDR3 protein is CASSLLTGGTAHNTGELFF. Written as DNA, the CDR3 is TGTGCCAGCAGCCTCCTGACAGGGGGCACGGCACACAACACCGGGGAGCTGTTTTTT. The chain joins TRBV27 to TRBJ2-2, with 10 bases aligning to TRBD1. Looked up from germline, CDR1 is MNHEY and CDR2 is SMNVEV (reference sequence). The CDR3 length is 19 residues. Germline trimming cut 6 bases from V and 2 bases from J; bases unmatched to any gene: 15.

At least ten counts were recorded for this clonotype. The chain combines TRBV7-2 with TRBJ2-7; 11 nucleotides line up with TRBD2. This CDR3 contains 14 residues. V lost 3 bases, J lost 4 bases, and 2 bases stayed unmatched. The germline V gene has CDR1 SGHTA and CDR2 FQGNSA. The CDR3 loop reads CASSFTSGGYEQYF. The CDR3 DNA is TGTGCCAGCAGCTTTACTAGCGGGGGTTACGAGCAGTACTTC.

This clonotype was seen many times. V is TRBV7-6 and J is TRBJ1-2, with a possible D match to TRBD1 (5 bases). The CDR3 contains 14 residues. Germline CDR1 and CDR2: SGHVS and FNYEAQ. The germline V and J ends were trimmed by 1 base and 4 bases, with 10 bases remaining between them. The CDR3 sequence: CASSLGPRVYGYTF. CDR3 DNA: TGTGCCAGCAGCTTAGGACCCAGGGTCTATGGCTACACCTTC.

This clonotype was recorded at least ten times. The chain combines TRBV7-3 with TRBJ2-7, with 9 bases aligning to TRBD2. CDR3 length equals 17 residues. The junction had 13 bases not matched to a gene; V was cut back by 5 bases and J by 2 bases. Germline V gives CDR1 SGHTA, CDR2 FQGTGA. Written as DNA, the CDR3 is TGTGCCAGCAGCCCGAAATTAGCGGGGGCCCCCGCCTACGAGCAGTACTTC. It is translated as CASSPKLAGAPAYEQYF.

A remark on this clonotype: A much larger clone differs from this one at a single base, so this may be a read error. As DNA, the CDR3 is TGTGCCAGCAGATCACTAGCGGGGGCCCACAATGAGCAGTACTTC. Encoded protein: CASRSLAGAHNEQYF. The chain carries TRBV7-2 and TRBJ2-1; 11 nucleotides align to TRBD2. Matching the DNA end better, TRBJ2-7 makes the J call doubtful. Per the germline V gene, CDR1 is SGHTA and CDR2 is FQGNSA. The length of the CDR3 is 15 residues.

A few counts support this clonotype. It may be a read error: a sequence one base away is much more abundant. The chain is built from TRBV7-9 and TRBJ1-2; D remains ambiguous. This CDR3 region has 12 residues. The germline CDR1 and CDR2 sequences are SEHNR and FQNEAQ (reference sequence). CDR3 region: CTSSLGGRGYTF. The CDR3 coding sequence is TGTACCAGCAGCCTGGGAGGTCGGGGCTACACCTTC.

The chain uses TRBV5-6 and TRBJ2-6; no clear D. This CDR3 contains 15 residues. Trimming removed 0 bases at V and 4 bases at J, with 8 bases between. Germline V CDR1 and CDR2: SGHDT, YYEEEE. The CDR3 coding sequence is TGTGCCAGCAGCTTGGCTCCGGGCGGGGCCAACGTCCTGACTTTC. Translation: CASSLAPGGANVLTF.

The V gene is TRBV6-1, the J gene TRBJ2-4; no clear D. Per the germline V gene, CDR1 is MNHNS and CDR2 is SASEGT. Trimming took 4 bases from V and 5 from J, leaving 18 bases between them. The CDR3 sequence is 16 residues long. Here the CDR3 DNA reads TGTGCCAGCAGTGTGAGTTCAGACCGACACCAAAACATTCAGTACTTC. Its translation is CASSVSSDRHQNIQYF.

Ten or more counts support this clonotype. This rearrangement joins TRBV6-4 to TRBJ1-2, with unresolved D. Germline V gives CDR1 MRHNA, CDR2 SNTAGT. V was clipped by 3 bases and J by 10 bases, with 15 bases between them. CDR3 size: 13 residues. CDR3 sequence reads: CASSEGRRLYYTF. CDR3 nucleotides: TGTGCCAGCAGTGAGGGCCGGAGACTTTACTACACCTTC.

This clonotype was counted between two and nine times. A much larger clone is a single base away; this may be a read error. This chain joins TRBV20-1 and TRBJ2-7; tentatively, D is TRBD2 (5 bases). This CDR3 contains 15 residues. Looked up from germline, CDR1 is DFQATT and CDR2 is SNEGSKA (reference sequence). V shed 6 bases and J shed 0 bases, with 18 bases lying between them. The CDR3 sequence: CSAGPGRANSYEQYF. The CDR3, as DNA: TGCAGTGCCGGCCCGGGAAGGGCGAACTCCTACGAGCAGTACTTC.

In its sample, this clonotype was seen many times. The V gene is TRBV20-1, the J gene TRBJ2-5; D is uncertain. V was clipped by 2 bases and J by 5 bases, with 6 bases between them. Germline CDR1 is DFQATT and CDR2 is SNEGSKA (reference sequence). The CDR3 consists of 11 residues. Written as DNA, the CDR3 is TGCAGTGCTAGATCCCCGGAGACCCAGTACTTC. Translated, it gives CSARSPETQYF.